A selection of T cell receptor beta chains follows, all from one sample in a study of blood T cell repertoires in COVID-19. The method was immunoSEQ multiplex PCR; TCRdb's version includes in-frame clones alone and lacks a portion of them. The sample holds 180,000 or so clones, around 84% seen once. What was sequenced was PBMCs or T cells enriched from blood (not recorded which). Receptors originate from a man aged 50 to 59 who had recovered from COVID-19. The CDR3 runs from the conserved cysteine through the conserved F or W. D genes are given only for firm matches. The size of a clone is reported for some rows only, either as once, few or many, or as a class for expanded clones.

V,size,D,J,CDR3,DNA
TRBV18,NA,TRBD1,TRBJ1-1,CASSPRTGGSGTEAFF,TGTGCCAGCTCACCTAGGACAGGGGGCTCGGGCACTGAAGCTTTCTTT
TRBV27,few,NA,TRBJ1-3,CASSSRGGGKRNTIYF,TGTGCCAGCAGTTCACGTGGGGGGGGCAAGCGAAACACCATATATTTT
TRBV18,NA,NA,TRBJ1-1,CASSPARGGLNTEAFF,TGTGCCAGCTCACCCGCACGGGGGGGTTTGAACACTGAAGCTTTCTTT
TRBV6-1,NA,TRBD2,TRBJ2-3,CASSAGLAGGSDTQYF,TGTGCCAGCAGTGCCGGACTAGCGGGGGGTTCAGATACGCAGTATTTT
TRBV7-2,NA,TRBD2,TRBJ2-1,CASTSWTSGLRSYNEQFF,TGTGCCAGCACGAGTTGGACTAGCGGTCTTCGCTCCTACAATGAGCAGTTCTTC
TRBV27,once,NA,TRBJ2-6,CATRRGGRQSTAGSSGANVLTF,TGTGCCACCCGCAGAGGGGGTAGACAGTCCACCGCCGGAAGCTCTGGGGCCAACGTCCTGACTTTC
TRBV14,NA,TRBD1,TRBJ2-2,CASSQGRQGDTGELFF,TGTGCCAGCAGCCAAGGACGACAGGGGGACACCGGGGAGCTGTTTTTT
TRBV6-5,NA,TRBD1,TRBJ1-2,CASSYSIRDRVYGYTF,TGTGCCAGCAGTTACTCGATCCGGGACAGAGTCTATGGCTACACCTTC
TRBV27,NA,TRBD1,TRBJ1-2,CASSPRTGGAHGYTF,TGTGCCAGCAGTCCCCGGACAGGGGGCGCCCATGGCTACACCTTC
TRBV12-3/TRBV12-4,NA,TRBD1,TRBJ1-2,CASSLTGGYGYTF,TGTGCCAGCAGTTTAACAGGGGGCTATGGCTACACCTTC
TRBV7-8,once,NA,TRBJ1-3,CASTLTAVSGNTIYF,TGTGCCAGCACCCTGACGGCGGTCTCTGGAAACACCATATATTTT
TRBV19,few,NA,TRBJ1-1,CASNARDSANTEAFF,TGTGCCAGTAATGCTAGGGACTCGGCGAACACTGAAGCTTTCTTT
TRBV6-6,once,TRBD2,TRBJ2-1,CASTTGGAVDEQFF,TGTGCCAGCACCACGGGGGGGGCGGTAGATGAGCAGTTCTTC
TRBV9,NA,NA,TRBJ2-1,CASSVAPSRDSYNEQFF,TGTGCCAGCAGCGTAGCCCCCTCGAGGGACTCCTACAATGAGCAGTTCTTC
TRBV30,few,NA,TRBJ1-1,CAWSVWEGGNTEAFF,TGTGCCTGGAGTGTGTGGGAAGGGGGGAACACTGAAGCTTTCTTT
TRBV7-8,NA,NA,TRBJ1-1,CASSRADTGFNTEAFF,TGTGCCAGCAGCCGAGCGGATACAGGGTTTAACACTGAAGCTTTCTTT
TRBV5-6,NA,NA,TRBJ2-2,CASSDGGAEDGELFF,TGTGCCAGCAGTGATGGGGGGGCCGAGGACGGGGAGCTGTTTTTT
TRBV1,NA,NA,TRBJ2-7,CTIIGLAGNSYEQYF,TGCACCATCATAGGACTAGCAGGGAACTCCTACGAGCAGTACTTC
TRBV7-6,NA,TRBD1,TRBJ1-2,CASSLSGTGSYGYTF,TGTGCCAGCAGCCTCTCGGGGACAGGGTCCTATGGCTACACCTTC
TRBV27,NA,NA,TRBJ1-6,CASIHPLHF,TGTGCCAGCATCCATCCCCTCCACTTT
TRBV7-2,few,TRBD1,TRBJ1-1,CASSPGGTRAMNTEAFF,TGTGCCAGCAGCCCAGGGGGCACGAGGGCGATGAACACTGAAGCTTTCTTT
TRBV30,NA,TRBD1,TRBJ1-5,CAWSVRGNQPQHF,TGTGCCTGGAGTGTCAGGGGGAATCAGCCCCAGCATTTT
TRBV9,NA,NA,TRBJ2-2,CASSARLGSGELFF,TGTGCCAGCAGCGCCCGACTCGGGTCCGGGGAGCTGTTTTTT
TRBV21-1,NA,NA,TRBJ2-7,CASRGLQGALYEQYF,TGTGCCAGCAGGGGGTTACAGGGGGCCCTATACGAGCAGTACTTC
TRBV13,NA,TRBD1,TRBJ1-3,CASSYRGPGNTIYF,TGTGCCAGCAGCTACAGGGGCCCTGGAAACACCATATATTTT
TRBV19,NA,NA,TRBJ2-2,CASSPLRESTGELFF,TGTGCCAGTAGTCCCCTAAGGGAGAGCACCGGGGAGCTGTTTTTT
TRBV10-1,NA,NA,TRBJ1-4,CASSSGQPNEKLFF,TGCGCCAGCAGTTCGGGACAACCTAATGAAAAACTGTTTTTT
TRBV18,NA,NA,TRBJ2-3,CASSPAGGGPDTQYF,TGTGCCAGCTCACCCGCAGGGGGAGGTCCAGATACGCAGTATTTT
TRBV6-5,NA,NA,TRBJ1-1,CASNRGRGSEAFF,TGTGCCAGCAACCGAGGGAGGGGATCTGAAGCTTTCTTT
TRBV5-1,NA,NA,TRBJ2-7,CASSTRQSYEQYF,TGCGCCAGCAGCACCCGACAGTCCTACGAGCAGTACTTC
TRBV6-4,NA,NA,TRBJ1-1,CASSELRGTEAFF,TGTGCCAGCAGTGAACTTAGAGGCACTGAAGCTTTCTTT
TRBV5-8,NA,TRBD1,TRBJ1-5,CASSRLKTGGNQPQHF,TGTGCCAGCAGCCGATTAAAGACAGGGGGCAATCAGCCCCAGCATTTT
TRBV19,NA,TRBD1,TRBJ1-1,CASGQDPGAAFF,TGTGCCTCCGGACAGGATCCTGGGGCAGCTTTCTTT
TRBV6-5,NA,NA,TRBJ2-7,CASRSTGYEQYF,TGTGCCAGCAGGTCTACAGGGTACGAGCAGTACTTC
TRBV5-4,NA,TRBD1,TRBJ1-1,CASSSGQGKQNTEAFF,TGTGCCAGCAGCTCGGGACAGGGGAAACAGAACACTGAAGCTTTCTTT
TRBV9,NA,NA,TRBJ1-4,CASSVVSEGEREKLFF,TGTGCCAGCAGCGTGGTTTCTGAGGGGGAAAGGGAAAAACTGTTTTTT
TRBV10-1,NA,TRBD1,TRBJ1-4,CASSESGQATNEKLFF,TGCGCCAGCAGTGAGTCCGGACAGGCAACTAATGAAAAACTGTTTTTT
TRBV7-9,NA,NA,TRBJ2-7,CASSLDGLYEQYF,TGTGCCAGCAGCTTAGATGGACTCTACGAGCAGTACTTC
TRBV29-1,NA,NA,TRBJ1-1,CSVEDGSEAFF,TGCAGCGTTGAAGACGGTTCTGAAGCTTTCTTT
TRBV7-7,NA,NA,TRBJ2-7,CASSLLGGPADEQYF,TGTGCCAGCAGCTTACTCGGCGGCCCAGCAGACGAGCAGTACTTC
TRBV6-6,NA,NA,TRBJ1-3,CASSRLVTDTIYF,TGTGCCAGCAGTCGATTAGTTACTGACACCATATATTTT
TRBV2,NA,TRBD2,TRBJ2-1,CASSGAKAGGYEQFF,TGTGCCAGCAGTGGCGCGAAAGCGGGGGGCTATGAGCAGTTCTTC
TRBV12-3/TRBV12-4,NA,TRBD1,TRBJ2-1,CASSQQGPNEQFF,TGTGCCAGCAGCCAACAGGGGCCCAATGAGCAGTTCTTC
TRBV20-1,NA,TRBD2,TRBJ2-3,CSASRAGGDTQYF,TGCAGTGCTAGTCGAGCGGGGGGCGATACGCAGTATTTT
TRBV3-1/TRBV3-2,NA,TRBD2,TRBJ2-1,CASSPSGGQYNEQFF,TGTGCCAGCAGCCCGAGCGGGGGGCAGTACAATGAGCAGTTCTTC
TRBV5-1,NA,NA,TRBJ1-4,CASSLEPHQGEKLFF,TGCGCCAGCAGCTTGGAGCCTCATCAGGGTGAAAAACTGTTTTTT
TRBV27,NA,TRBD2,TRBJ2-5,CASSWEGTQYF,TGTGCCAGCAGTTGGGAGGGGACCCAGTACTTC
TRBV3-1/TRBV3-2,NA,NA,TRBJ1-1,CASSQGVHTEAFF,TGTGCCAGCAGCCAAGGCGTGCACACTGAAGCTTTCTTT
TRBV15,NA,NA,TRBJ2-7,CATSRGREGSYEQYF,TGTGCCACCAGCAGAGGCCGGGAAGGATCCTACGAGCAGTACTTC